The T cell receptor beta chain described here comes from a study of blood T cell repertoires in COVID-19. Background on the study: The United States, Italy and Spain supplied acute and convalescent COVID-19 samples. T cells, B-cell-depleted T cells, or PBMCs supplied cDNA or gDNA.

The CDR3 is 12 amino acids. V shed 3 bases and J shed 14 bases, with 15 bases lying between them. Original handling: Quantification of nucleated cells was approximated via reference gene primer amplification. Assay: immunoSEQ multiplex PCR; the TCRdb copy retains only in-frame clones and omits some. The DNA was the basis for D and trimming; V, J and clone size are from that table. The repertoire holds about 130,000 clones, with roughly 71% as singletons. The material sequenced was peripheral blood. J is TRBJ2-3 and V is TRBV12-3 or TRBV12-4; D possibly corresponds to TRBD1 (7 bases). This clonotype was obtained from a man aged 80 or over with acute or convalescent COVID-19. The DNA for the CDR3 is TGTGCCAGCAGTTTTAGACAGGGACTTCTGTATTTT. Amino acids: CASSFRQGLLYF.